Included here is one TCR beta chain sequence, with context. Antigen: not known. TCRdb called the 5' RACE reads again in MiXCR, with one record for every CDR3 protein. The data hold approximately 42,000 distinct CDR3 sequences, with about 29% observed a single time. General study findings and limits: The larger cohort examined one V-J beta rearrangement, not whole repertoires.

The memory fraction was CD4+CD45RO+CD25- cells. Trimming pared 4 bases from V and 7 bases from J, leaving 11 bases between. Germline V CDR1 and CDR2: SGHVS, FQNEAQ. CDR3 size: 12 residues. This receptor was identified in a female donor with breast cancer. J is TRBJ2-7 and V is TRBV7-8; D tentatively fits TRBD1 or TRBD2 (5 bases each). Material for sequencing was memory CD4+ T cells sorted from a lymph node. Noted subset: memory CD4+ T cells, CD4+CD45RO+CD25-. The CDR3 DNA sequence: TGTGCCAGCAGCTCTGGGACGGGAGAGCAGTACTTC. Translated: CASSSGTGEQYF.